This T cell receptor (beta chain) came from a study of shared clonotypes between healthy human individuals. There are 12 residues in the CDR3. Trimming shortened V by 1 base and J by 5 bases, and 4 bases separated the two germline ends. Germline assignment: CDR1 MDHEN and CDR2 SYDVKM. Concerning this clone itself: At the DNA level, this CDR3 is encoded by other sequences in the same sample as well.

Libraries were prepared by immunoSEQ multiplex PCR; TCRdb keeps only in-frame clonotypes and omits some of them. The data hold more than 1 million clones, with 78% observed a single time. The receptor comes from a young man in good health. Some clones in this sample may be carry-over from other donors' samples. The material sequenced was memory CD4+ T cells from PBMCs. Specified subset: CD45RA-negative fraction. The gene calls are TRBV28 and TRBJ2-3; D is unresolved. CDR3 bases: TGTGCCAGCAGTTTATCGGGAGATACGCAGTATTTT. Translating it yields CASSLSGDTQYF.